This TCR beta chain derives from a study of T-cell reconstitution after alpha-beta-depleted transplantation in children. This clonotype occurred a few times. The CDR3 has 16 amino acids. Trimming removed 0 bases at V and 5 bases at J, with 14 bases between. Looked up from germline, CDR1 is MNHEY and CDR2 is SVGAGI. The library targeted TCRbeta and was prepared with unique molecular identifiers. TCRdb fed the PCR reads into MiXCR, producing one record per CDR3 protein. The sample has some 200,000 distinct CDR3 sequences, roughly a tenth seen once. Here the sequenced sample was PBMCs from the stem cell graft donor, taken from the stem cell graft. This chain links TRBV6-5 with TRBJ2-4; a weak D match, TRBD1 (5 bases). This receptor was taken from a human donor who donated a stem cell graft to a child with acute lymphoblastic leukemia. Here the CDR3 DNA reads TGTGCCAGCAGTTACTCCCCTTCGAACAGGCAAAACATTCAGTACTTC. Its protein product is CASSYSPSNRQNIQYF.